These T cell receptor beta chains were read from a single sample in a study of CD4 and CD8 cells across lung adenocarcinoma regions. TCRdb processed the PCR reads anew with MiXCR; each CDR3 protein has one entry. The repertoire holds over 10,000 distinct CDR3 sequences, roughly 56% seen once, with around 36% in the top ten. The sample comprised CD8+ T cells from the margin of a lung tumor. The receptor source for this set is a female donor with lung adenocarcinoma. The CD4 and CD8 labels of this study may be unreliable. Both conserved end residues are part of each CDR3. D genes are given only for firm matches. Size values are once, few and many counts, or a class for expanded clones, and some rows have none.

cdr3_aa cdr3_nt v_call clone_size d_call j_call
CASSGRHNEQFF TGTGCCAGCAGTGGTAGACACAATGAGCAGTTCTTC TRBV6-1 many - TRBJ2-1
CASSQHGTGLKSTDMQYF TGTGCCAGCAGCCAACATGGAACGGGGCTGAAGAGCACAGACATGCAGTACTTC TRBV9 - - TRBJ2-4
CASPGLGATDTQYF TGTGCCAGCCCGGGGCTGGGGGCCACAGACACGCAGTACTTC TRBV6-1 - - TRBJ2-4
CASSESRDEETQYF TGCGCCAGCAGCGAGAGCCGTGACGAAGAGACCCAGTACTTC TRBV10-1 - - TRBJ2-5
CASSLSGTQYF TGTGCCAGCAGCCTATCAGGCACCCAGTACTTC TRBV7-6 - - TRBJ2-5
CASSRRGYYEQYF TGTGCCAGCAGTCGTAGGGGGTACTACGAGCAGTACTTC TRBV6-1 - - TRBJ2-7
CASTDRGLAGWAKNIQYF TGTGCCAGCACCGACAGGGGACTGGCGGGGTGGGCCAAAAATATTCAGTATTTC TRBV6-2/TRBV6-3 - TRBD1 TRBJ2-4
CASSFITGDSPLHF TGTGCCAGCAGCTTTATAACAGGGGATTCACCCCTCCACTTT TRBV6-1 - TRBD1 TRBJ1-6
CASSFVVHSGANVLTF TGTGCCAGCAGTTTTGTTGTTCACTCTGGGGCCAACGTCCTGACTTTC TRBV27 - - TRBJ2-6
CSASGGLKTQETQYF TGCAGTGCTAGCGGGGGGCTCAAAACCCAAGAGACCCAGTACTTC TRBV20-1 few - TRBJ2-5
CASSGCSDPETQYF TGCGCCAGCAGTGGGTGCAGTGACCCAGAGACGCAGTATTTC TRBV10-1 - - TRBJ2-3
CASSYWRSAFSTDTQYF TGTGCCAGCAGTTACTGGAGATCGGCCTTCAGCACAGATACGCAGTATTTT TRBV6-5 medium-sized - TRBJ2-3
CAISAGGTGNTIYF TGTGCCATCAGCGCAGGGGGTACGGGAAACACCATATATTTT TRBV10-3 many TRBD1 TRBJ1-3
CASSLVGGGSNEQFF TGCGCCAGCAGCTTAGTCGGGGGTGGTTCCAATGAGCAGTTCTTC TRBV5-1 - - TRBJ2-1
CASSVQGRSLQETQYF TGTGCCAGCAGTGTACAAGGACGCTCCCTCCAAGAGACCCAGTACTTC TRBV6-1 many - TRBJ2-5
CASSYAGQGGLEAFF TGTGCCAGCAGTTATGCGGGACAGGGAGGCCTTGAAGCTTTCTTT TRBV6-5 - TRBD1 TRBJ1-1
CASTWEYYNEQFF TGTGCCAGCACTTGGGAGTATTACAATGAGCAGTTCTTC TRBV6-5 - - TRBJ2-1
CASSRTQGGLAGRPIGHEQFF TGTGCCAGCAGTCGGACCCAAGGTGGACTAGCGGGACGGCCCATAGGTCATGAGCAGTTCTTC TRBV27 - TRBD2 TRBJ2-1
CASSRRLAGGFTDTQYF TGTGCCAGCAGCCGCCGACTAGCGGGGGGATTCACAGATACGCAGTATTTT TRBV6-1 large TRBD2 TRBJ2-3
CASSLALAPSVFF TGTGCCAGCAGCTTAGCGCTAGCCCCTTCGGTTTTCTTT TRBV7-2 many - TRBJ1-1
CASRATGLAGQSSTDTQYF TGTGCCAGCAGAGCCACGGGGCTAGCGGGACAGTCTAGCACAGATACGCAGTATTTT TRBV27 - TRBD2 TRBJ2-3
CASSWLTGGRSYNEQFF TGTGCCAGCAGTTGGTTGACCGGCGGGAGGTCCTACAATGAGCAGTTCTTC TRBV27 - TRBD2 TRBJ2-1
CAWSPERTIYF TGTGCCTGGAGTCCCGAACGTACCATATATTTT TRBV30 few - TRBJ1-3
CAGGLGGGDPDTQYF TGTGCCGGGGGCCTAGGGGGCGGTGACCCAGATACGCAGTACTTC TRBV7-2 - TRBD1 TRBJ2-5
CASSQATGANEKLFF TGTGCCAGCAGCCAAGCCACGGGAGCAAATGAAAAACTGTTTTTT TRBV3-1 few - TRBJ1-4
CASSFRNIQYF TGCGCCAGCAGCTTCAGGAACATTCAGTACTTC TRBV5-1 - - TRBJ2-4
CASSQDRDRLAGSIPGGTQYF TGCGCCAGCAGCCAAGACCGTGACAGGCTAGCCGGGTCCATCCCAGGGGGCACGCAGTATTTT TRBV4-1 - TRBD1 TRBJ2-3
CASREGVWATDTQYF TGCGCCAGCAGAGAGGGGGTGTGGGCCACAGATACGCAGTACTTC TRBV10-2 - - TRBJ2-4
CASSQEPRGPATNYGYTF TGTGCCAGCAGCCAAGAGCCGAGGGGGCCCGCAACTAACTATGGCTACACCTTC TRBV3-1 - TRBD1 TRBJ1-2
CAISEVPPEAFF TGTGCCATCAGTGAGGTACCTCCAGAAGCTTTCTTT TRBV10-3 - - TRBJ1-1
CASSYSTSTEATF TGTGCCAGCAGTTACTCCACAAGCACTGAAGCCACCTTT TRBV6-5 - - TRBJ1-1
CASSPTTDSSYEQYF TGTGCCAGCAGCCCGACGACAGATAGCTCCTACGAGCAGTACTTC TRBV7-2 few - TRBJ2-7
CASTDRGLGGGGTETQYF TGTGCCAGCACCGACAGGGGGCTAGGGGGGGGGGGCACAGAGACGCAGTACTTC TRBV6-2/TRBV6-3 - TRBD1 TRBJ2-7
CASSQDRGQGTPYEQYF TGCGCCAGCAGCCAAGATCGGGGACAGGGGACCCCCTACGAGCAGTACTTC TRBV4-1 many TRBD1 TRBJ2-7
CASSDFLAGGTYEQYF TGTGCCAGCAGTGATTTCCTAGCGGGAGGCACCTACGAGCAGTACTTC TRBV6-1 - TRBD2 TRBJ2-7
CASSPTSAEQFF TGTGCCAGCAGTCCCACTAGCGCGGAGCAGTTCTTC TRBV6-1 - TRBD2 TRBJ2-1
CASSEGQGAQPQHF TGTGCCAGCAGTGAAGGCCAGGGGGCTCAGCCCCAGCATTTT TRBV6-1 many TRBD1 TRBJ1-5
CASSLGLARGEQFF TGTGCCAGCAGTCTGGGACTAGCGAGGGGTGAGCAGTTCTTC TRBV6-1 few TRBD2 TRBJ2-1
CSVKPDSIYTEAFF TGCAGCGTTAAACCGGACAGCATTTACACTGAAGCTTTCTTT TRBV29-1 few - TRBJ1-1
CASSEAPQQGTQYF TGTGCCAGCAGTGAAGCGCCCCAGCAGGGGACCCAGTACTTC TRBV6-1 few - TRBJ2-5
CASSLAGIQETQYF TGTGCCAGCAGCTTGGCGGGCATCCAAGAGACCCAGTACTTC TRBV5-4 - - TRBJ2-5
CATRLGVSSYEQYF TGTGCCACCCGCCTTGGGGTTTCCTCCTACGAGCAGTACTTC TRBV10-3 - - TRBJ2-7